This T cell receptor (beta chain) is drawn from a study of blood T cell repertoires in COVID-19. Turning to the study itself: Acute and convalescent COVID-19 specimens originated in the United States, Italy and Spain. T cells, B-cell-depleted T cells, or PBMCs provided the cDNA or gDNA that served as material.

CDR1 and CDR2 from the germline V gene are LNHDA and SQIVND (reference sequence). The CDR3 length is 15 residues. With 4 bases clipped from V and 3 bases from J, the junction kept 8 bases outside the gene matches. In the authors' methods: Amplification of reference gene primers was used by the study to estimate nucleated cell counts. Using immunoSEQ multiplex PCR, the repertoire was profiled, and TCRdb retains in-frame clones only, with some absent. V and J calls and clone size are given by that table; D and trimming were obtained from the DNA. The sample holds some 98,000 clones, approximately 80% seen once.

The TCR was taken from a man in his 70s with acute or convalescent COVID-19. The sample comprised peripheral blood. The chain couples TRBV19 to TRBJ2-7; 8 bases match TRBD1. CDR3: CASSKRTGFGYEQYF. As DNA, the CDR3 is TGTGCCAGTAGTAAAAGGACAGGGTTCGGCTACGAGCAGTACTTC. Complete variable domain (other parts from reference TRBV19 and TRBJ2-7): DGGITQSPKYLFRKEGQNVTLSCEQNLNHDAMYWYRQDPGQGLRLIYYSQIVNDFQKGDIAEGYSVSREKKESFPLTVTSAQKNPTAFYLCASSKRTGFGYEQYFGPGTRLTVT.